The 18 T cell receptor beta chains below come from one sample, sequenced in a study of cytomegalovirus exposure and HLA in healthy donors (dated by TCRdb to 2016 to 2017). Library preparation employed the immunoSEQ multiplex PCR assay. For the multiplex PCR, a mixture combining 60 forward primers for TCR Vbeta segments and 13 reverse primers for TCR Jbeta segments was used. Held by TCRdb, this immuneACCESS table contains in-frame sequences only and omits some clones. Under half of the omission traces to an unresolved V gene where checked; the cause of the rest is unknown. The sample includes 100,000 to 150,000 clones, with 65% to 80% observed a single time. 0.85% to 1.3% of the sample rests with the top ten. The material sequenced was PBMCs. Source of these receptors: a human donor in good health.

This sequence joins TRBV7-9 and TRBJ2-1; 7 bases align to TRBD2. With 2 bases clipped from V and 5 bases from J, the junction kept 9 bases outside the gene matches. This CDR3 comprises 16 residues. The germline CDR1 and CDR2 sequences are SEHNR and FQNEAQ (reference sequence). The CDR3 DNA is TGTGCCAGCAGCTTACCCCCGGGGGGACGGGACAATGAGCAGTTCTTC. Encoded protein: CASSLPPGGRDNEQFF.

This chain joins TRBV5-1 and TRBJ2-2; D remains unclear. V gave up 1 base and J gave up 4 bases, with 8 bases separating them. CDR3 length: 14 residues. Looked up from germline, CDR1 is SGHRS and CDR2 is YFSETQ. The CDR3 region has the DNA TGCGCCAGCAGCTTGTTACAGTCCACCGGGGAGCTGTTTTTT. The encoded protein is CASSLLQSTGELFF.

Turning to this clone: Compared with germline, one end of the junction differs, possibly owing to a read error. The chain has TRBV6-1 and TRBJ2-6, with 8 bases identical to TRBD1. The length of the CDR3 is 17 residues. CDR1 is MNHNS, CDR2 SASEGT, per germline. The CDR3 DNA is TGTGCCAGCAGTGAAAGGGCAGGGGGCTCTCGGGCCAACGTCCTGACTTTC. It specifies CASSERAGGSRANVLTF.

This clone has only a few counts. The chain has TRBV13 and TRBJ1-1, with D uncertain. Between the trimmed V and J ends, which lost 3 bases and 1 base, there was a span of 9 bases. The CDR3 is 14 amino acids. Germline-derived CDR1 and CDR2 are PRHDT and FYEKMQ (reference sequence). The CDR3 here is CASSLAGTNTEAFF. The CDR3 nucleotides read TGTGCCAGCAGCTTGGCGGGAACGAACACTGAAGCTTTCTTT. Variable domain in full (rest from reference TRBV13 and TRBJ1-1): AAGVIQSPRHLIKEKRETATLKCYPIPRHDTVYWYQQGPGQDPQFLISFYEKMQSDKGSIPDRFSAQQFSDYHSELNMSSLELGDSALYFCASSLAGTNTEAFFGQGTRLTVV.

The gene calls are TRBV9 and TRBJ2-7; 8 nucleotides align to TRBD2. Trimming cost V 4 bases and J 0 bases; bases outside gene matches: 9. The CDR3 is made up of 16 amino acids. Germline values: CDR1 SGDLS, CDR2 YYNGEE. The CDR3 DNA follows: TGTGCCAGCAGCCCCCGGACTAGCCAGAGCTCCTACGAGCAGTACTTC. Protein product: CASSPRTSQSSYEQYF.

The rearrangement joins TRBV7-2 to TRBJ2-1, with 10 bases identical to TRBD2. This CDR3 is built from 15 residues. Germline loops: CDR1 SGHTA, CDR2 FQGNSA. V was pared by 6 bases and J by 4 bases, with 6 bases of the junction left unmatched. DNA for the CDR3: TGTGCCAGCAGACGAGTAGCGGGGGGATACAATGAGCAGTTCTTC. This sequence encodes CASRRVAGGYNEQFF.

The chain has TRBV5-1 and TRBJ1-6; TRBD1 aligns across 7 bases. The V gene's germline CDR1 is SGHRS and CDR2 YFSETQ. The junction had 13 bases not matched to a gene; V was cut back by 4 bases and J by 9 bases. This CDR3 has 16 residues. The CDR3 DNA is TGCGCCAGCAGCCCGGGACAGCGGCCGGAGGTTTCACCCCTCCACTTT. This encodes CASSPGQRPEVSPLHF.

The genes are TRBV7-8 and TRBJ2-2; a weak D match, TRBD2 (6 bases). V was clipped by 8 bases and J by 7 bases, with 20 bases between them. CDR3 length equals 15 residues. The germline CDR1 and CDR2 sequences are SGHVS and FQNEAQ. CDR3 coding DNA: TGTGCCAGCGGCGGCGGGGAGACACCCAGCGGGGAGCTGTTTTTT. Protein: CASGGGETPSGELFF.

A word on this clone: One end of the junction varies from germline; a read error may be responsible. The chain joins TRBV19 to TRBJ1-1; D possibly corresponds to TRBD1 (5 bases). Germline CDR1 is LNHDA and CDR2 is SQIVND (reference sequence). The CDR3 is made up of 14 amino acids. DNA for the CDR3: TGTGCCAGTAGTTACGTTTCGCCGGGGACTGGAGCTTTCTTT. This gives the protein CASSYVSPGTGAFF.

The chain is built from TRBV7-6 and TRBJ2-3; a possible D gene is TRBD2 (5 bases). Trimming removed 9 bases at V and 2 bases at J, with 12 bases between. CDR3 length: 13 residues. CDR1 is SGHVS and CDR2 is FNYEAQ in the germline V gene. The CDR3 DNA follows: TGTGCCAGTGGTTGGAGGTCCACAGATACGCAGTATTTT. Its protein product is CASGWRSTDTQYF.

Points on this clone: At one end the junction does not follow the germline gene, possibly because of a read error. The gene calls are TRBV7-9 and TRBJ2-1, with a tentative D call TRBD2 (6 bases). CDR3 length: 12 amino acids. CDR1 is SEHNR, CDR2 FQNEAQ, per germline (reference sequence). The CDR3 sequence: CSSRDSANEQFF. The DNA of the CDR3 is TGTTCCAGCCGGGACTCCGCTAATGAGCAGTTCTTC.

The count of this clone is one. The chain recombines TRBV7-6 with TRBJ2-3; TRBD2 matches at 10 bases. CDR1 is SGHVS and CDR2 is FNYEAQ in the germline V gene. The CDR3 has 15 residues. V was pared by 2 bases and J by 5 bases, with 4 bases of the junction left unmatched. The CDR3 DNA reads as TGTGCCAGCAGCTTAAGGACTAGCGGTCGAGATACGCAGTATTTT. Residues: CASSLRTSGRDTQYF. The full variable domain, with the rest looked up from reference TRBV7-6 and TRBJ2-3, is GAGVSQSPRYKVTKRGQDVALRCDPISGHVSLYWYRQALGQGPEFLTYFNYEAQQDKSGLPNDRFSAERPEGSISTLTIQRTEQRDSAMYRCASSLRTSGRDTQYFGPGTRLTVL.

Here the CDR3 reads CASSLIGVGGETQYF. In nucleotides, the CDR3 is TGTGCCAGCAGCTTAATTGGTGTGGGGGGGGAGACCCAGTACTTC. V and J are TRBV7-6 and TRBJ2-5; TRBD2 matches at 7 bases. The CDR3 runs 15 residues. CDR1 is SGHVS and CDR2 is FNYEAQ in the germline V gene. V shed 2 bases, J shed 5 bases, and the junction held 8 bases outside the gene matches.

The CDR3 region has the DNA TGTGCCAGTAGCATCCCGGGACAGATAAAAGAGACCCAGTACTTC. Translating it yields CASSIPGQIKETQYF. This rearrangement joins TRBV19 to TRBJ2-5; 7 bases line up with TRBD1. Germline V lookup: CDR1 LNHDA, CDR2 SQIVND (reference sequence). The CDR3 is made up of 15 amino acids. V trimming: 6 bases; J trimming: 3 bases; junction bases outside the gene matches: 10.

V and J are TRBV2 and TRBJ2-7; D possibly corresponds to TRBD1 (6 bases). This CDR3 is 15 amino acids long. The V end was cut by 2 bases, the J end by 5 bases, with 16 bases between. Germline V gene lookup returns CDR1 SNHLY and CDR2 FYNNEI. The CDR3 loop is CASSEIVQGKNEQYF. In DNA form, the CDR3 reads TGTGCCAGCAGTGAAATTGTACAGGGAAAAAACGAGCAGTACTTC.

This clone was recorded once. This chain links TRBV2 with TRBJ2-4; D remains ambiguous. CDR3 length equals 14 residues. Germline CDR1 and CDR2: SNHLY and FYNNEI. The ends were cut back, 6 bases at V and 0 bases at J, with 9 bases in the middle. The CDR3 here is CASSQTEAKNIQYF. As DNA, the CDR3 is TGTGCCAGCAGCCAAACAGAAGCCAAAAACATTCAGTACTTC. The full variable domain, in which reference TRBV2 and TRBJ2-4 provide the parts outside the CDR3, is EPEVTQTPSHQVTQMGQEVILRCVPISNHLYFYWYRQILGQKVEFLVSFYNNEISEKSEIFDDQFSVERPDGSNFTLKIRSTKLEDSAMYFCASSQTEAKNIQYFGAGTRLSVL.

This clone was seen a single time. V gene TRBV19 combines with J gene TRBJ1-5; 10 bases match TRBD1. Looked up from germline, CDR1 is LNHDA and CDR2 is SQIVND (reference sequence). V shed 1 base and J 2 bases; nucleotides not matched to a gene: 2. CDR3 size: 16 residues. In DNA, the CDR3 is TGTGCCAGTAGTATAGGGGACAGGGGAGGCAATCAGCCCCAGCATTTT. Encoded protein: CASSIGDRGGNQPQHF.

The V call is TRBV10-3, the J call TRBJ1-2, with a possible D match to TRBD1 (5 bases). The CDR3 is 12 residues long. The V end lost 7 bases, the J end lost 8 bases, and 14 bases lay between the germline ends. From germline, CDR1 is ENHRY and CDR2 SYGVKD. DNA of the CDR3: TGTGCCATCATGGGGACTACGGAAGGCTACACCTTC. Protein: CAIMGTTEGYTF.